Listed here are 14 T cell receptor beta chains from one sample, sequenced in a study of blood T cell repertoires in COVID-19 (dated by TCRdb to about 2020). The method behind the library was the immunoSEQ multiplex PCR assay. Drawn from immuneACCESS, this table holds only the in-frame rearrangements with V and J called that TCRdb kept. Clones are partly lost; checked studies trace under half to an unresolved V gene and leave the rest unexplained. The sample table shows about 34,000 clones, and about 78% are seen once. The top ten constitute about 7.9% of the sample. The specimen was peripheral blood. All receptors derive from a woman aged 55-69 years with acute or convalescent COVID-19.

The CDR3 loop reads CSVVGDRSSYEQYF. CDR3 nucleotides: TGCAGCGTTGTGGGGGACAGGAGCTCCTACGAGCAGTACTTC. The V call is TRBV29-1, the J call TRBJ2-7; 8 nucleotides agree with TRBD1. Germline V gene lookup returns CDR1 SQVTM and CDR2 ANQGSEA. The length of the CDR3 is 14 residues. Trimming took 4 bases from V and 0 from J; bases not matched to a gene: 5.

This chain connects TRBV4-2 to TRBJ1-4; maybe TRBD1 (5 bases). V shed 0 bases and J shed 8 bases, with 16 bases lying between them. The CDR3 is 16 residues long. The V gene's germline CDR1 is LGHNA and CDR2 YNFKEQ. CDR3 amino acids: CASSQDIGTGEEKLFF. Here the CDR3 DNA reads TGTGCCAGCAGCCAAGATATTGGGACTGGCGAGGAAAAACTGTTTTTT.

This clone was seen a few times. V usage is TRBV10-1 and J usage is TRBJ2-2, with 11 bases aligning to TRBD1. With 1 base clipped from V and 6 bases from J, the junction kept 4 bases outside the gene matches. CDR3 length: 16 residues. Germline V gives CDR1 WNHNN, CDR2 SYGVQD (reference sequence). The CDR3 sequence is CASSELPGQGAGELFF. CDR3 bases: TGCGCCAGCAGTGAGTTGCCGGGACAGGGGGCCGGGGAGCTGTTTTTT.

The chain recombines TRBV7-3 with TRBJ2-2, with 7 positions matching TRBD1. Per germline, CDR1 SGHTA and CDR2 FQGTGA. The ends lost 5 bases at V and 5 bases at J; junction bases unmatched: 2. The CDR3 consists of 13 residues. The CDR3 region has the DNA TGTGCCAGCAGCACAGGGGTTACCGGGGAGCTGTTTTTT. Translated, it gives CASSTGVTGELFF.

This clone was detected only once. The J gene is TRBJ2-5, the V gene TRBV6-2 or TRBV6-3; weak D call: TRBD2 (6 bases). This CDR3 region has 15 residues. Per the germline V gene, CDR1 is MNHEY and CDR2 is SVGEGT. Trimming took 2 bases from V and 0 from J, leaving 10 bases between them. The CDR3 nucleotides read TGTGCCAGCAGTTACAATTCGGGGGACCAAGAGACCCAGTACTTC. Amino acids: CASSYNSGDQETQYF.

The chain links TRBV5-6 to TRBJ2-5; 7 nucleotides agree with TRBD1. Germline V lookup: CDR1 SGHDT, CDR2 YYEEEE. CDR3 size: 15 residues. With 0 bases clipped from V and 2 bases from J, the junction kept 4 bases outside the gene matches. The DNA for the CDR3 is TGTGCCAGCAGCTTGGCGGGACAGACACAAGAGACCCAGTACTTC. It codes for CASSLAGQTQETQYF.

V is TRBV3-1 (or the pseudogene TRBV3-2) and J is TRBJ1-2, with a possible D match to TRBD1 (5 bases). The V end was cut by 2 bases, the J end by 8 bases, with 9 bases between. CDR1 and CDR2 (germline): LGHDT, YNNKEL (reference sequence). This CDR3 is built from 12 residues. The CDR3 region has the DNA TGTGCCAGCAGCCAACAGGAGGGGGGCTACACCTTC. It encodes CASSQQEGGYTF.

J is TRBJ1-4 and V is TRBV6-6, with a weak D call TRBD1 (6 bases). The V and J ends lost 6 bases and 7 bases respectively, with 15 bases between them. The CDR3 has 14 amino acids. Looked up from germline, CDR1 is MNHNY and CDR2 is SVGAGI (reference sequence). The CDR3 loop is CASSYRAGREKLFF. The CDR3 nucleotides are TGTGCCAGCAGCTACAGGGCGGGGCGTGAAAAACTGTTTTTT.

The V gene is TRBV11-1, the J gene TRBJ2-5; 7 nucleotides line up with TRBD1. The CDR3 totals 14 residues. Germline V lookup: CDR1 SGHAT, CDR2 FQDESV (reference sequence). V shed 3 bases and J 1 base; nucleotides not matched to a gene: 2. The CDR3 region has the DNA TGTGCCAGCAGCTTCGGGACAGCCCAAGAGACCCAGTACTTC. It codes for CASSFGTAQETQYF.

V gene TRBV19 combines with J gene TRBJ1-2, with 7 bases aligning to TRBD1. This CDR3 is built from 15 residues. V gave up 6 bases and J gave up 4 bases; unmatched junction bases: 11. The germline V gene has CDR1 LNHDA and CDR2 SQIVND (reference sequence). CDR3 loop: CASRPPGQPLYGYTF. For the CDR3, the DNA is TGTGCCAGTAGGCCACCGGGACAGCCCCTCTATGGCTACACCTTC.

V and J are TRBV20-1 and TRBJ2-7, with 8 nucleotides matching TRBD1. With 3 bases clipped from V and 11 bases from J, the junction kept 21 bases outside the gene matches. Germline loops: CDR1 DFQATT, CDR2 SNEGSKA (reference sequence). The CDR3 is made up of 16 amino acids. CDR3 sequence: CSASPKSRGLEGEKYF. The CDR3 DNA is TGCAGTGCTAGTCCTAAATCCAGGGGGCTTGAAGGTGAAAAGTACTTC.

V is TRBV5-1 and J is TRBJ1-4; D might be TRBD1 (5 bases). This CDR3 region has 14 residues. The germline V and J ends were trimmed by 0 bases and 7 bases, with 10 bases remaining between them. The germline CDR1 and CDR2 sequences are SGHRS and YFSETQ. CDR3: CASSLEGFGEKLFF. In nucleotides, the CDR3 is TGCGCCAGCAGCTTGGAGGGGTTTGGTGAAAAACTGTTTTTT. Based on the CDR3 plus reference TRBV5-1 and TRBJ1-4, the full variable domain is KAGVTQTPRYLIKTRGQQVTLSCSPISGHRSVSWYQQTPGQGLQFLFEYFSETQRNKGNFPGRFSGRQFSNSRSEMNVSTLELGDSALYLCASSLEGFGEKLFFGSGTQLSVL.

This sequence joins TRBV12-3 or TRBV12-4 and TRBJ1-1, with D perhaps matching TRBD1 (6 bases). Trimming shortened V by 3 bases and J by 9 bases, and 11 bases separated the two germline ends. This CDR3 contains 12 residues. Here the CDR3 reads CASSLERDKAFF. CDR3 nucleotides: TGTGCCAGCAGTTTGGAACGGGACAAAGCTTTCTTT.

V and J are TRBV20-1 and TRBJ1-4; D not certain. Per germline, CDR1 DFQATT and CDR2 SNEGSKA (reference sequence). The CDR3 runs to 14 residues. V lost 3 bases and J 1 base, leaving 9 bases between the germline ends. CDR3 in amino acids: CSASDGITNEKLFF. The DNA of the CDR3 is TGCAGTGCTAGTGACGGGATAACTAATGAAAAACTGTTTTTT.